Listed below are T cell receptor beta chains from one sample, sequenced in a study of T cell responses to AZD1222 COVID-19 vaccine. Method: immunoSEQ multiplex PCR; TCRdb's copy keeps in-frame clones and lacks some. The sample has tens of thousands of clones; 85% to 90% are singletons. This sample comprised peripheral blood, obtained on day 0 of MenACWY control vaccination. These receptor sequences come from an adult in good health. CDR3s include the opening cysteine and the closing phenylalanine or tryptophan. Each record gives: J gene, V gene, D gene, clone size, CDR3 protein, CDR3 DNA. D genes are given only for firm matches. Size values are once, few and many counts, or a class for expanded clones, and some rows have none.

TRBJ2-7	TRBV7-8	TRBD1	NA	CASSLSGTGQVHEQYF	TGTGCCAGCAGCTTATCTGGAACCGGACAGGTACACGAGCAGTACTTC
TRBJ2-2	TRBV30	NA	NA	CAWSVFPGELFF	TGTGCCTGGAGTGTCTTCCCCGGGGAGCTGTTTTTT
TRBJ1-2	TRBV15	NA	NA	CATSSTPGATNYGYTF	TGTGCCACCAGCAGCACCCCAGGGGCCACTAACTATGGCTACACCTTC
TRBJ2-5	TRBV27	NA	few	CASSFSTETRETQYF	TGTGCCAGCAGTTTTTCGACAGAGACCCGGGAGACCCAGTACTTC
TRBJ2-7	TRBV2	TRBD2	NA	CASRGPRGLAGYEQYF	TGTGCCAGCAGGGGACCGCGGGGACTAGCTGGCTACGAGCAGTACTTC
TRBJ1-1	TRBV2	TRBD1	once	CASRTGDIFLNTEAFF	TGTGCCAGCAGGACAGGGGACATTTTCCTGAACACTGAAGCTTTCTTT
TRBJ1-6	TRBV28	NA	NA	CASSLSQGQVSPLHF	TGTGCCAGCAGTTTGAGTCAAGGTCAGGTCTCACCCCTCCACTTT
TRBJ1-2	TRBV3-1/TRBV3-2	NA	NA	CASSLLGASNYGYTF	TGTGCCAGCAGCCTGCTTGGGGCCTCCAACTATGGCTACACCTTC
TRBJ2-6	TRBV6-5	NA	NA	CASSYSLSGANVLTF	TGTGCCAGCAGTTACTCGCTCTCTGGGGCCAACGTCCTGACTTTC
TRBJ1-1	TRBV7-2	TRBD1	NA	CASSGGTGGNAGWNTEAFF	TGTGCCAGCAGCGGGGGGACAGGGGGCAATGCGGGGTGGAACACTGAAGCTTTCTTT
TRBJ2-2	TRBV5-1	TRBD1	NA	CASSTRDSNTGELFF	TGCGCCAGCAGCACCCGGGACAGCAACACCGGGGAGCTGTTTTTT
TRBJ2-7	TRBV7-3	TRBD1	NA	CASSSNDRGLYEQYF	TGTGCCAGCAGTTCTAACGACAGGGGATTATACGAGCAGTACTTC
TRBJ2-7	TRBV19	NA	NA	CASSTGGSLGSYEQYF	TGTGCCAGTAGTACAGGAGGGAGCCTAGGCTCCTACGAGCAGTACTTC
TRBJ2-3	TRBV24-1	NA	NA	CATSDPGGADGDTQYF	TGTGCCACCAGTGATCCTGGCGGTGCGGACGGAGATACGCAGTATTTT
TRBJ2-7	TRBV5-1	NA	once	CASSLTSPYEQYF	TGCGCCAGCAGCTTAACATCCCCCTACGAGCAGTACTTC
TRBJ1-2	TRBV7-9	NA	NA	CASSLGGLGYGYTF	TGTGCCAGCAGCTTAGGGGGATTAGGCTATGGCTACACCTTC
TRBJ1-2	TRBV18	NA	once	CASSPRGKLNYGYTF	TGTGCCAGCTCACCCCGGGGAAAACTCAACTATGGCTACACCTTC
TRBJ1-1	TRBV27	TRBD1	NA	CASRPTGQGRYTEAFF	TGTGCCAGCAGACCTACGGGACAGGGCAGGTACACTGAAGCTTTCTTT
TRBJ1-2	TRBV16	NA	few	CASSQSSDYGYTF	TGTGCCAGCAGCCAATCGTCAGACTATGGCTACACCTTC
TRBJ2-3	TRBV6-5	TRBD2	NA	CASSYPAGGDTQYF	TGTGCCAGCAGTTACCCGGCCGGGGGGGATACGCAGTATTTT
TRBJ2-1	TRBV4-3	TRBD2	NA	CASSQLSGGVFNEQFF	TGCGCCAGCAGCCAGCTTAGCGGGGGGGTATTTAATGAGCAGTTCTTC
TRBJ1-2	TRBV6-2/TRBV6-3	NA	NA	CASSWNSGYTF	TGTGCCAGCAGTTGGAACTCCGGCTACACCTTC
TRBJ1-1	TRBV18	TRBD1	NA	CASSPGQGQRSFF	TGTGCCAGCTCACCCGGACAGGGGCAGAGGTCTTTCTTT
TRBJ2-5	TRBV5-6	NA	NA	CASSFPSQETQYF	TGTGCCAGCAGCTTTCCTAGCCAAGAGACCCAGTACTTC
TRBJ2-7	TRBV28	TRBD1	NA	CASSLPLLQGYEQYF	TGTGCCAGCAGTTTACCTCTTTTACAGGGGTACGAGCAGTACTTC
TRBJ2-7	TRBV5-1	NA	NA	CASSKVDSEQYF	TGCGCCAGCAGCAAGGTTGATTCGGAGCAGTACTTC
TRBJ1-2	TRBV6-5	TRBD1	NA	CASRDRGRNNYGYTF	TGTGCCAGCAGAGACAGGGGGCGCAATAACTATGGCTACACCTTC
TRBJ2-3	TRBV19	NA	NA	CASSFPLGSTQYF	TGTGCCAGTAGTTTCCCCTTAGGTTCTACGCAGTATTTT
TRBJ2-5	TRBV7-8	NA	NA	CASSPPRRVQETQYF	TGTGCCAGCAGCCCCCCCCGGCGGGTCCAAGAGACCCAGTACTTC
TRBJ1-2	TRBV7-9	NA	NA	CASSLPPPGFYTF	TGTGCCAGCAGCCTCCCTCCCCCAGGGTTCTACACCTTC